The 12 T cell receptor beta chains in this list originate from one sample, sequenced in a study of CD8+ T cells in alopecia areata. Noted treatment: oral pan-JAK inhibitor, 5-10 mg twice daily. The authors extracted RNA and reverse transcribed it into cDNA as the sequencing template. Profiled with immunoSEQ multiplex PCR; TCRdb holds only in-frame clones, not every one. The sample shows 110,000 or so clones, around three fifths of them seen only once. The source material was CD4+ T cells sorted from blood, sampled at week 24, from a patient treated with tofacitinib. These TCRs come from a human donor with alopecia areata.

The rearrangement joins TRBV7-6 to TRBJ2-5, with D tentatively TRBD1 or TRBD2 (5 bases each). CDR1 and CDR2 from the germline V gene are SGHVS and FNYEAQ. The V gene lost 8 bases and the J gene lost 5 bases, with 18 bases spanning the gap. The CDR3 sequence is 14 residues long. The CDR3 spells CASSVRGAVETQYF. CDR3 nucleotide sequence: TGTGCCAGCTCGGTTAGAGGGGCAGTGGAGACCCAGTACTTC.

V gene TRBV29-1 combines with J gene TRBJ2-2; perhaps D is TRBD1 or TRBD2 (5 bases each). V shed 4 bases and J shed 5 bases, with 8 bases lying between them. The CDR3 is 12 amino acids. Germline V gene lookup returns CDR1 SQVTM and CDR2 ANQGSEA. The CDR3 loop reads CSVVGATGELFF. The CDR3 DNA follows: TGCAGCGTTGTCGGGGCAACCGGGGAGCTGTTTTTT.

The chain joins TRBV7-3 to TRBJ2-2; 9 bases line up with TRBD1. The CDR3 spans 15 residues. The germline CDR1 and CDR2 sequences are SGHTA and FQGTGA. The V gene end was trimmed by 5 bases and the J gene end by 6 bases; junction bases not matched to a gene: 7. The CDR3 DNA sequence: TGTGCCAGCAGCCGTCCCGGGACAGGGTCCGGGGAGCTGTTTTTT. Its protein is CASSRPGTGSGELFF.

This clone has just one count. The rearrangement links TRBV7-2 to TRBJ1-2, with 7 nucleotides matching TRBD1. CDR3 length equals 12 residues. V lost 5 bases to trimming and J lost 8 bases; unmatched junction nucleotides: 5. The germline V gene encodes CDR1 SGHTA and CDR2 FQGNSA. The CDR3 sequence: CASSGTGVGYTF. The CDR3 DNA is TGTGCCAGCAGCGGAACAGGGGTAGGCTACACCTTC.

This clone has just one count. The chain employs TRBV2 and TRBJ2-5; D is undetermined. Looked up from germline, CDR1 is SNHLY and CDR2 is FYNNEI. V dropped 6 bases and J dropped 5 bases, with 7 bases sitting between them. This CDR3 has 11 amino acids. CDR3 in DNA: TGTGCCAGCAGGCTCTGGGAGACCCAGTACTTC. Amino acids: CASRLWETQYF.

The rearrangement joins TRBV7-2 to TRBJ2-1, with TRBD2 matching over 13 bases. The CDR3 consists of 15 residues. Losses at the gene ends were 5 bases for V and 8 bases for J; bases not matched to a gene: 6. In germline, CDR1 is SGHTA, CDR2 FQGNSA. CDR3 sequence reads: CASSRTSGGIYEQFF. DNA for the CDR3: TGTGCCAGCAGCCGGACTAGCGGGGGTATATATGAGCAGTTCTTC. Looking up the rest from reference TRBV7-2 and TRBJ2-1 gives the full variable domain: GAGVSQSPSNKVTEKGKDVELRCDPISGHTALYWYRQSLGQGLEFLIYFQGNSAPDKSGLPSDRFSAERTGGSVSTLTIQRTQQEDSAVYLCASSRTSGGIYEQFFGPGTRLTVL.

The V gene is TRBV9, the J gene TRBJ1-1; no definite D call. The V end lost 0 bases, the J end lost 14 bases, and 14 bases lay between the germline ends. From germline, CDR1 is SGDLS and CDR2 YYNGEE. The CDR3 is 12 residues long. DNA of the CDR3: TGTGCCAGCAGCGTAGCGGTGGGAGACGTATTCTTT. Translated, it gives CASSVAVGDVFF.

The chain links TRBV19 to TRBJ1-1; no clear D. V lost 5 bases and J 1 base, leaving 5 bases between the germline ends. Germline CDR1 and CDR2: LNHDA and SQIVND (reference sequence). The CDR3 is 12 amino acids. The CDR3 loop reads CASSYRNTEAFF. DNA of the CDR3: TGTGCCAGTAGTTACCGGAACACTGAAGCTTTCTTT.

This clone was seen a single time. The chain uses TRBV9 and TRBJ1-2; weak D call: TRBD1 (5 bases). This CDR3 has 14 residues. V lost 3 bases, J lost 6 bases, and 15 bases lay in between. Germline V lookup: CDR1 SGDLS, CDR2 YYNGEE. CDR3 loop: CASSAAGTPHGYTF. Written as DNA, the CDR3 is TGTGCCAGCAGCGCCGCAGGGACCCCTCATGGCTACACCTTC.

The CDR3 bases are TGCGCCAGCAGCTCGATGTCCGGGACTCGTCAGGAAAAACTGTTTTTT. This sequence encodes CASSSMSGTRQEKLFF. The genes are TRBV5-1 and TRBJ1-4, with D possibly matching TRBD1 (5 bases). This CDR3 region has 16 residues. Germline V CDR1 and CDR2: SGHRS, YFSETQ. Trimming took 3 bases from V and 8 from J, leaving 20 bases between them.

The chain recombines TRBV14 with TRBJ1-1, with unresolved D. There are 13 residues in the CDR3. V was trimmed by 4 bases and J by 7 bases, leaving 13 bases between them. CDR1 and CDR2 (germline): SGHDN, FVKESK. CDR3 DNA sequence: TGTGCCAGCAGCCCGGGCCAGTCTAATGAAGCTTTCTTT. It encodes CASSPGQSNEAFF.

This sequence joins TRBV15 and TRBJ1-1; D not resolved. Germline V gives CDR1 LNHNV, CDR2 YYDKDF (reference sequence). Trimming took 0 bases from V and 2 from J, leaving 10 bases between them. The CDR3 extends over 15 amino acids. The CDR3 region is CATSRDLGINTEAFF. In nucleotides, the CDR3 is TGTGCCACCAGCAGAGATTTGGGGATCAACACTGAAGCTTTCTTT.